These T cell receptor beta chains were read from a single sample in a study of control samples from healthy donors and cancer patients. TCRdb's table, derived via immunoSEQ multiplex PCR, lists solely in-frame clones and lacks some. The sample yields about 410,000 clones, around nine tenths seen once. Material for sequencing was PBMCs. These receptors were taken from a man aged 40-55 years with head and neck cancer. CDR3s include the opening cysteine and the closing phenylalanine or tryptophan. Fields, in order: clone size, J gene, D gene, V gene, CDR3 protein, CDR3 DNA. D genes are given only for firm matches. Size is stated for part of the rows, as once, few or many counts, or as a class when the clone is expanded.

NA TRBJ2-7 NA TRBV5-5 CASSFGSSYEQYF TGTGCCAGCAGCTTCGGGAGCTCCTACGAGCAGTACTTC
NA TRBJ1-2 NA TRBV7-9 CASSLAESDYGYTF TGTGCCAGCAGCTTAGCGGAGTCGGACTATGGCTACACCTTC
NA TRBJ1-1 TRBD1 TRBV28 CASRTTGGTEAFF TGTGCCAGCAGGACTACAGGGGGTACTGAAGCTTTCTTT
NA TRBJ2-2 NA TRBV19 CASSIDEVFGGNTGELFF TGTGCCAGTAGTATAGATGAAGTTTTCGGGGGAAACACCGGGGAGCTGTTTTTT
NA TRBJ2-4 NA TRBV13 CASSYDRAKNIQYF TGTGCCAGCAGCTACGACAGAGCCAAAAACATTCAGTACTTC
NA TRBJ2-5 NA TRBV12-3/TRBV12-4 CASSLIPGETQYF TGTGCCAGCAGTTTAATTCCGGGAGAGACCCAGTACTTC
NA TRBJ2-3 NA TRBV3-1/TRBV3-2 CASSQLWGAGTDTQYF TGTGCCAGCAGCCAACTCTGGGGGGCGGGGACAGATACGCAGTATTTT
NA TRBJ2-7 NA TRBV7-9 CASSRLYAASYEQYF TGTGCCAGCAGCCGACTTTACGCAGCTTCCTACGAGCAGTACTTC
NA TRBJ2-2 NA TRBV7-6 CASSPPAQSTGELFF TGTGCCAGCAGCCCCCCCGCTCAGAGTACCGGGGAGCTGTTTTTT
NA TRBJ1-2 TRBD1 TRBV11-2 CASSPRGGDRLNF TGTGCCAGCAGCCCAAGGGGGGGGGACAGGCTGAACTTC
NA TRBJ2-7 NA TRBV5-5 CASSSTIDEQYF TGTGCCAGCAGCTCCACTATCGACGAGCAGTACTTC
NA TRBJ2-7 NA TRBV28 CASSQDSLNEQYF TGTGCCAGCAGCCAGGACAGCCTTAACGAGCAGTACTTC
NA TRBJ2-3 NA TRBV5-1 CASSFRGSTDTQYF TGCGCCAGCAGCTTTCGGGGTAGCACAGATACGCAGTATTTT
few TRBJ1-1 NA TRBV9 CASSVGGGQNTEAFF TGTGCCAGCAGCGTAGGTGGGGGGCAGAACACTGAAGCTTTCTTT
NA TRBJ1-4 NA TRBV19 CASSISGTNEKLFF TGTGCCAGTAGTATTTCGGGAACTAATGAAAAACTGTTTTTT
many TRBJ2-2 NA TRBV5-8 CASSSKDYNTGELFF TGTGCCAGCAGCTCGAAGGATTACAACACCGGGGAGCTGTTTTTT
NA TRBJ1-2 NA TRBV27 CATRSTNYGYTF TGTGCCACCAGGTCGACCAACTATGGCTACACCTTC
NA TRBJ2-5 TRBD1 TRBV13 CASSLNRDRDETQYF TGTGCCAGCAGCTTAAACCGGGACAGGGATGAGACCCAGTACTTC
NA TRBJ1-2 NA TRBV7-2 CASSPVNYGYTF TGTGCCAGCAGCCCAGTGAACTATGGCTACACCTTC
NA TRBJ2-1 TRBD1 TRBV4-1 CASSQEAGTGKAEQFF TGCGCCAGCAGCCAAGAGGCCGGGACAGGGAAAGCTGAGCAGTTCTTC
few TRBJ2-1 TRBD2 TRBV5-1 CASSQRTSGRGNEQFF TGCGCCAGCAGCCAAAGGACTAGCGGGAGGGGAAATGAGCAGTTCTTC
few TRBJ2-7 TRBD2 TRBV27 CASAGRGGRREQYF TGTGCCAGCGCTGGCCGGGGGGGCCGCCGCGAGCAGTACTTC
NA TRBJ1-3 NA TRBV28 CASSPPGLTLGNTIYF TGTGCCAGCAGTCCTCCGGGACTCACTCTTGGAAACACCATATATTTT
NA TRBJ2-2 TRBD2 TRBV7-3 CASSFLGGDNTGELFF TGTGCCAGCAGCTTTCTCGGGGGGGATAACACCGGGGAGCTGTTTTTT
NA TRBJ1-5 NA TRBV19 CASSISDQPQHF TGTGCCAGTAGTATTTCTGATCAGCCCCAGCATTTT
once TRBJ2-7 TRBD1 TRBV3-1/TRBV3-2 CASSSRGTGVAREQYF TGTGCCAGCAGCTCCCGAGGGACAGGGGTAGCTAGGGAGCAGTACTTC
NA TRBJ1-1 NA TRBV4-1 CASSHPQAGVTEAFF TGCGCCAGCAGCCATCCTCAAGCAGGGGTTACTGAAGCTTTCTTT
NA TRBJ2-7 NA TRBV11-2 CASSLGSDYEQYF TGTGCCAGCAGCTTAGGATCGGACTACGAGCAGTACTTC
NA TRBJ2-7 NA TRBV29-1 CSVQYPEAGEQYF TGCAGCGTTCAGTATCCAGAGGCTGGGGAGCAGTACTTC
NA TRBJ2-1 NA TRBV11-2 CASSLAALYSYNEQFF TGTGCCAGCAGCTTAGCGGCATTATACTCCTACAATGAGCAGTTCTTC
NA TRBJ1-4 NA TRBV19 CASKAIGEGATNEKLFF TGTGCCAGTAAGGCTATAGGGGAAGGAGCAACTAATGAAAAACTGTTTTTT
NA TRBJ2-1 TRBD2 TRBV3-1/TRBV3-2 CASSRVAGARSYNEQFF TGTGCCAGCAGCCGCGTAGCGGGGGCCCGATCCTACAATGAGCAGTTCTTC
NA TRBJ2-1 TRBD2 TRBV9 CASSVGWAWISGSYNEQFF TGTGCCAGCAGCGTCGGATGGGCTTGGATTAGCGGGAGTTACAATGAGCAGTTCTTC
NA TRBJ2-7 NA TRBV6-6 CASSLGGTYEQYF TGTGCCAGCAGTTTGGGCGGCACCTACGAGCAGTACTTC
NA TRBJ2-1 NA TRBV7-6 CASSQSGYSYNEQFF TGTGCCAGCAGCCAAAGCGGATACTCCTACAATGAGCAGTTCTTC
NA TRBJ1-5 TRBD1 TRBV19 CASSIPDRNPRAQHF TGTGCCAGTAGTATACCGGACAGGAACCCCAGGGCCCAGCATTTT
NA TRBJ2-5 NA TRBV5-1 CASSVAGGAETQYF TGCGCCAGCAGCGTGGCAGGGGGGGCAGAGACCCAGTACTTC
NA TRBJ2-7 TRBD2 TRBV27 CASSSRVSGGYEQYF TGTGCCAGCAGTTCCCGCGTGAGCGGGGGGTACGAGCAGTACTTC
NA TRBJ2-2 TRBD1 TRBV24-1 CATSEQGQGYTGELFF TGTGCCACCAGTGAACAAGGACAGGGATACACCGGGGAGCTGTTTTTT
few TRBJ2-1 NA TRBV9 CASSVRDTRNNEQFF TGTGCCAGCAGCGTGCGGGACACGAGAAACAATGAGCAGTTCTTC
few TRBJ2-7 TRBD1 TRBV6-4 CASTRTGKEQYF TGTGCCAGCACCCGGACAGGGAAGGAGCAGTACTTC
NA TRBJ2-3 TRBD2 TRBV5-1 CASSKVAGASTDTQYF TGCGCCAGCAGCAAAGTAGCGGGTGCTAGCACAGATACGCAGTATTTT
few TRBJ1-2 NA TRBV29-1 CSVEEGPTTIHGYTF TGCAGCGTTGAAGAAGGCCCGACGACGATCCATGGCTACACCTTC
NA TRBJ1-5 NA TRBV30 CAWSGAVSREPQHF TGTGCCTGGAGTGGGGCAGTCTCGAGGGAGCCCCAGCATTTT
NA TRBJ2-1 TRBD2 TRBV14 CASSQDLIAGVLSYNEQFF TGTGCCAGCAGCCAAGATCTGATAGCGGGGGTCCTATCCTACAATGAGCAGTTCTTC
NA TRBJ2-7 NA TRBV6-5 CAAALGGYPPYEQYF TGTGCCGCAGCGCTTGGGGGGTACCCCCCCTACGAGCAGTACTTC
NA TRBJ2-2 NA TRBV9 CASSDNTGELFF TGTGCCAGCAGCGATAACACCGGGGAGCTGTTTTTT
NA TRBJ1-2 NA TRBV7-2 CASRQSRGGGYGYTF TGTGCCAGCAGGCAAAGTAGGGGGGGAGGCTATGGCTACACCTTC
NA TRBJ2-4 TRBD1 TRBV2 CASSEAVRGSAKNIQYF TGTGCCAGCAGTGAAGCCGTCAGGGGGAGCGCCAAAAACATTCAGTACTTC
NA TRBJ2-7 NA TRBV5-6 CASSPGISYEQYF TGTGCCAGCAGCCCCGGGATCTCCTACGAGCAGTACTTC
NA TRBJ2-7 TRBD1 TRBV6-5 CASSRTGVFYEQYF TGTGCCAGCAGTCGTACAGGGGTTTTTTACGAGCAGTACTTC